Listed here are 6 T cell receptor beta chains from one sample, sequenced in a study of CD8 T cells in ankylosing spondylitis. One entry per CDR3 protein results from TCRdb running MiXCR on the 5' RACE reads. The sample has roughly 120,000 distinct CDR3 sequences, roughly 15% seen once. Sequencing was carried out using blood, either unsorted or a sorted T cell fraction (not recorded which). All receptors come from a female donor with ankylosing spondylitis or in good health (not recorded which).

This clonotype was seen at least ten times. The V gene is TRBV9, the J gene TRBJ1-2; D is uncertain. The CDR3 is 11 residues long. V lost 7 bases to trimming and J lost 2 bases, with 6 bases between them. Germline-derived CDR1 and CDR2 are SGDLS and YYNGEE. CDR3: CASEVNYGYTF. The CDR3 DNA follows: TGTGCCAGCGAGGTCAACTATGGCTACACCTTC.

This clonotype has ten or more counts. The genes are TRBV24-1 and TRBJ1-2; D remains ambiguous. V was pared by 2 bases and J by 8 bases, with 11 bases between. This CDR3 has 13 amino acids. Per the germline V gene, CDR1 is KGHDR and CDR2 is SFDVKD. The CDR3 bases are TGTGCCACCAGTGATTCCGCCGGGCGGGGCTACACCTTC. Translation gives CATSDSAGRGYTF.

This clonotype was observed at least ten times. As DNA, the CDR3 is TGCAGTGCTAGAGCGGGAGAGACCCAGTACTTC. It codes for CSARAGETQYF. The chain recombines TRBV20-1 with TRBJ2-5; unclear D gene. CDR3 length: 11 amino acids. Trimming took off 1 base at V and 4 bases at J, with 4 bases between the two ends. The germline CDR1 and CDR2 sequences are DFQATT and SNEGSKA (reference sequence).

Concerning this clonotype itself: This sequence may be a read error, since a much larger clone differs from it by one base. This chain links TRBV5-1 with TRBJ1-1; TRBD1 agrees at 9 bases. The CDR3 runs 15 residues. Germline loops: CDR1 SGHRS, CDR2 YFSETQ. V was pared by 3 bases and J by 3 bases, with 6 bases of the junction left unmatched. The CDR3, as DNA: TGCGCCAGCAGCTCGACGGGACAGGGTTACACTGAAGCTTTCTTT. Its translation is CASSSTGQGYTEAFF.

This clonotype was detected a few times. This chain links TRBV6-5 with TRBJ2-2; tentative D call: TRBD2 (6 bases). V shed 2 bases and J shed 1 base, with 8 bases lying between them. CDR3 length: 15 residues. CDR1 and CDR2 (germline): MNHEY, SVGAGI. The CDR3 sequence is CASSYAGLNTGELFF. Written as DNA, the CDR3 is TGTGCCAGCAGTTACGCGGGACTGAACACCGGGGAGCTGTTTTTT.

This clonotype was found many times. This chain connects TRBV20-1 to TRBJ2-7; TRBD1 or TRBD2 may be the D gene (6 bases each). This CDR3 comprises 14 residues. Germline V CDR1 and CDR2: DFQATT, SNEGSKA (reference sequence). The V and J ends lost 0 bases and 2 bases respectively, with 11 bases between them. CDR3 DNA sequence: TGCAGTGCTAGAGATCGGGGGCGAGCCTACGAGCAGTACTTC. Its translation: CSARDRGRAYEQYF.